The present T cell receptor (beta chain) was sequenced within a study of blood T cell repertoires in COVID-19. Turning to the study itself: The United States, Italy and Spain were the sources of the acute and convalescent COVID-19 samples. The cDNA or gDNA used as material had been derived from T cells, B-cell-depleted T cells, or PBMCs.

V dropped 6 bases and J dropped 0; count of bases not matched to a gene: 10. The CDR3 is made up of 16 amino acids. The V gene's germline CDR1 is KGHSH and CDR2 LQKENI. Per the original methods: How many nucleated cells were present was estimated from reference gene primer amplification. The method was immunoSEQ multiplex PCR; TCRdb's version includes in-frame clones alone and lacks a portion of them. D and trimming were read from the DNA, whereas the V and J calls and clone size are those reported in that table. This table holds about 50,000 clones, about 87% found once. Material for sequencing was peripheral blood. The chain employs TRBV18 and TRBJ2-7, with 8 bases identical to TRBD1. The receptor was derived from a human donor in a cohort sampled during active COVID-19. The CDR3 reads CASSQPGQASSYEQYF. The CDR3 DNA follows: TGTGCCAGCTCTCAACCGGGACAGGCGAGCTCCTACGAGCAGTACTTC.